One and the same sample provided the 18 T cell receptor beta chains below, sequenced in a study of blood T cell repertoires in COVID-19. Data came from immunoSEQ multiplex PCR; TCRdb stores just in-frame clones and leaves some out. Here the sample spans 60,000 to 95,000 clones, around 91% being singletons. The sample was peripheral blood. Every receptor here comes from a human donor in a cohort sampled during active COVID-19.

This chain's CDR3 is CASISNPFRGLEAFF. In nucleotides, the CDR3 is TGTGCCAGTATTTCTAACCCTTTCAGGGGGCTGGAGGCTTTCTTT. The V gene is TRBV19, the J gene TRBJ1-1, with 8 bases identical to TRBD1. Germline values: CDR1 LNHDA, CDR2 SQIVND (reference sequence). The CDR3 has 15 residues. Germline trimming cut 7 bases from V and 11 bases from J; bases unmatched to any gene: 18.

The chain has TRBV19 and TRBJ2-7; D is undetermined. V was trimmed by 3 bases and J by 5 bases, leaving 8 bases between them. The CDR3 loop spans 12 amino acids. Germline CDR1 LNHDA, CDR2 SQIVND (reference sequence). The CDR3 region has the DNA TGTGCCAGTAGTATTGGGCAGGACGAGCAGTACTTC. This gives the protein CASSIGQDEQYF.

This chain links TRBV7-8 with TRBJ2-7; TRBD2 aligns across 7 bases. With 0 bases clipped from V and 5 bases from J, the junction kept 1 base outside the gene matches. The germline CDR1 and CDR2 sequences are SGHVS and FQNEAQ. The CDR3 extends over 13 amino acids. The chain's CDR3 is CASSLAGGNEQYF. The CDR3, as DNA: TGTGCCAGCAGCTTAGCCGGGGGGAACGAGCAGTACTTC.

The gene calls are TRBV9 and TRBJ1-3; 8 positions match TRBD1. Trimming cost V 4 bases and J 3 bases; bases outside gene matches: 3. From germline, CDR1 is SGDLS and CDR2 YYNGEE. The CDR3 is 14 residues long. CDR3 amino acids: CASSHDRGGNTIYF. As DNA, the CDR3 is TGTGCCAGCAGCCATGACAGGGGTGGAAACACCATATATTTT.

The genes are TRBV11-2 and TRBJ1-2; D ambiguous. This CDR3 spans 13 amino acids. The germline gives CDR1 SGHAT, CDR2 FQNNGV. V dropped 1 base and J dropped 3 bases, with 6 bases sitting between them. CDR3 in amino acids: CASSLAQDYGYTF. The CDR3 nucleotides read TGTGCCAGCAGCTTAGCGCAGGACTATGGCTACACCTTC.

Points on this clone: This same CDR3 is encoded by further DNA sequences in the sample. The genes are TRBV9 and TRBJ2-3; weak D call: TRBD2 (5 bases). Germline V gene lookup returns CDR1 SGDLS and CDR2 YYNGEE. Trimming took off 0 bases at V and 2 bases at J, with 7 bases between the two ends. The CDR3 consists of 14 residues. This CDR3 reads CASSVAGNTDTQYF. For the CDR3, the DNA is TGTGCCAGCAGCGTAGCGGGAAACACAGATACGCAGTATTTT.

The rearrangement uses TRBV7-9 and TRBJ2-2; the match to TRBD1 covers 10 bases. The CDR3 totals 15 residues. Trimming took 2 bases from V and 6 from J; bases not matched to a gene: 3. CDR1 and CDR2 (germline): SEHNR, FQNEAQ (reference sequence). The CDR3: CASSLRDRGAGELFF. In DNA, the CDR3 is TGTGCCAGCAGCTTAAGGGACAGGGGTGCCGGGGAGCTGTTTTTT.

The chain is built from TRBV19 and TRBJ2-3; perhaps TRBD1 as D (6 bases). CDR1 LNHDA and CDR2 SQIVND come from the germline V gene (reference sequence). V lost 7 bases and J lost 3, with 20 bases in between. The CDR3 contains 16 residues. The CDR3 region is CASTPTGPFSTDTQYF. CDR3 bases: TGTGCCAGTACCCCGACAGGACCCTTTAGTACAGATACGCAGTATTTT.

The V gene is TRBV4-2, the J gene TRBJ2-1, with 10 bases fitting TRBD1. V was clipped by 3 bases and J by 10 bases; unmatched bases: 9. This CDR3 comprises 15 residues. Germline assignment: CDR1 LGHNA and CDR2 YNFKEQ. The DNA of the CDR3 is TGTGCCAGCAGCCAGACAGGGGGCGCCGGGGGAGAGCAGTTCTTC. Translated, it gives CASSQTGGAGGEQFF.

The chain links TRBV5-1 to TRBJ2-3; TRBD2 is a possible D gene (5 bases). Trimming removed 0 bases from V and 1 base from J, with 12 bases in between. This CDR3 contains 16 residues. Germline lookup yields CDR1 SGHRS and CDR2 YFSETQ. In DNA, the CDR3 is TGCGCCAGCAGCTTGGGTAGCGATGGTGGCACAGATACGCAGTATTTT. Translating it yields CASSLGSDGGTDTQYF. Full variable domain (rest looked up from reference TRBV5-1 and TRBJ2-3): KAGVTQTPRYLIKTRGQQVTLSCSPISGHRSVSWYQQTPGQGLQFLFEYFSETQRNKGNFPGRFSGRQFSNSRSEMNVSTLELGDSALYLCASSLGSDGGTDTQYFGPGTRLTVL.

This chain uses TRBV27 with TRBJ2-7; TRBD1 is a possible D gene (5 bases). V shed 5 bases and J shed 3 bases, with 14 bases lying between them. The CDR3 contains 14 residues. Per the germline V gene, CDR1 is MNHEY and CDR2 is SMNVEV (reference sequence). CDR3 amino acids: CASSEISDIYEQYF. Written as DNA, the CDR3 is TGTGCCAGCAGTGAGATCTCGGACATCTACGAGCAGTACTTC.

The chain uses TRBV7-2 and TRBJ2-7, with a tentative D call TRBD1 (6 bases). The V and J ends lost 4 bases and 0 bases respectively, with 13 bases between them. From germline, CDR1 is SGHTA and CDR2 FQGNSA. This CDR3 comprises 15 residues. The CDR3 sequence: CASSYEGTLSYEQYF. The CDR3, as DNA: TGTGCCAGCAGCTATGAGGGGACACTCTCCTACGAGCAGTACTTC.

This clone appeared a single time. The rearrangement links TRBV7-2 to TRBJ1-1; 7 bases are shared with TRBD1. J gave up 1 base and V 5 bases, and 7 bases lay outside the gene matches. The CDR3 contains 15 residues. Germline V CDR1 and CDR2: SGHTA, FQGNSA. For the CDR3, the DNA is TGTGCCAGCAGCGAGCGACAGGGTCAGAACACTGAAGCTTTCTTT. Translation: CASSERQGQNTEAFF.

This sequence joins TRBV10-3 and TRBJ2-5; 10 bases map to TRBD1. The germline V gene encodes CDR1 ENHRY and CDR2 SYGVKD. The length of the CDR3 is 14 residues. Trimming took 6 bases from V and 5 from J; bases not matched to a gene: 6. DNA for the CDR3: TGTGCCATCAGCGACAGGGGGCAGGAGGAGACCCAGTACTTC. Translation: CAISDRGQEETQYF.

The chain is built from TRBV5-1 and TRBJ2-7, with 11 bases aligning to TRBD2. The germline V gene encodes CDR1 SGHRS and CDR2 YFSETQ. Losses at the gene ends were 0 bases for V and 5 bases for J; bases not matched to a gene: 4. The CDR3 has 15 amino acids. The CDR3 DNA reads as TGCGCCAGCAGCTTGGTTACTAGCGGGGGACACGAGCAGTACTTC. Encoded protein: CASSLVTSGGHEQYF.

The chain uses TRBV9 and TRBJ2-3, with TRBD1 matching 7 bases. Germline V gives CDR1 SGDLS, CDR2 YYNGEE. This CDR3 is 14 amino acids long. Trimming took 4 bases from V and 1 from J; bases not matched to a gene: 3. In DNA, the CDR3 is TGTGCCAGCAGCCCTCAGGGGGGCACAGATACGCAGTATTTT. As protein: CASSPQGGTDTQYF.

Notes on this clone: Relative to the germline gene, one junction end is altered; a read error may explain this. CDR3 region: CASSDSHDSDSPKLF. The DNA for the CDR3 is TGTGCCAGCAGTGACTCGCATGATTCGGACAGTCCTAAACTCTTT. The chain combines TRBV6-4 with TRBJ1-6; a possible D gene is TRBD1 (6 bases). Looked up from germline, CDR1 is MRHNA and CDR2 is SNTAGT. The CDR3 totals 15 residues.

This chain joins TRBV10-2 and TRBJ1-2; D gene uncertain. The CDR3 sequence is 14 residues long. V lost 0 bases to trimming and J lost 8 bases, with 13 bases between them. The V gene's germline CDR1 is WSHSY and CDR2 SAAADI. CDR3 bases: TGCGCCAGCAGTGAGTCCGGAGGGTGGCAGGGCTACACCTTC. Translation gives CASSESGGWQGYTF.